These 11 T cell receptor beta chains originate from one sample sequenced in a study of blood T cells in healthy people across ages. A second roughly 7 to 12 cycle PCR used barcoded and J-beta primers. TCRdb re-analysed the 5' RACE reads in MiXCR, keeping a single row per CDR3 protein. The data contain roughly 730,000 distinct CDR3 sequences, roughly 50% of them singletons. Sequenced material: blood. Receptors originate from a man aged 40-50 years in good health.

This clonotype was seen more than once but under ten times. The V gene is TRBV6-1, the J gene TRBJ2-5; the match to TRBD2 covers 12 bases. The J segment lost 1 base and the V segment lost 4 bases, leaving 1 base of the junction unmatched. CDR1 and CDR2 (germline): MNHNS, SASEGT. The CDR3 totals 15 residues. The CDR3, as DNA: TGTGCCAGCAGTGGACTAGCGGGAGTCCAAGAGACCCAGTACTTC. Translation: CASSGLAGVQETQYF.

The V and J genes are TRBV30 and TRBJ2-6; D possibly corresponds to TRBD1 (6 bases). V lost 0 bases and J lost 0, with 12 bases in between. CDR3 size: 17 residues. Looked up from germline, CDR1 is GTSNPN and CDR2 is SVGIG (reference sequence). CDR3 sequence: CAWSVGSRGSGANVLTF. CDR3 nucleotides: TGTGCCTGGAGTGTAGGCTCCAGGGGCTCTGGGGCCAACGTCCTGACTTTC. Full variable domain (rest looked up from reference TRBV30 and TRBJ2-6): SQTIHQWPATLVQPVGSPLSLECTVEGTSNPNLYWYRQAAGRGLQLLFYSVGIGQISSEVPQNLSASRPQDRQFILSSKKLLLSDSGFYLCAWSVGSRGSGANVLTFGAGSRLTVL.

J is TRBJ2-2 and V is TRBV20-1; TRBD1 agrees at 9 bases. The CDR3 totals 14 residues. Germline trimming cut 4 bases from V and 7 bases from J; bases unmatched to any gene: 7. The germline gives CDR1 DFQATT, CDR2 SNEGSKA (reference sequence). CDR3 nucleotide sequence: TGCAGTGCTACAACAGGGGGCGTTGGCGGGGAGCTGTTTTTT. Translation gives CSATTGGVGGELFF.

The V call is TRBV20-1, the J call TRBJ1-2; D gene unclear. The ends were cut back, 3 bases at V and 8 bases at J, with 13 bases in the middle. The germline V gene encodes CDR1 DFQATT and CDR2 SNEGSKA (reference sequence). The CDR3 sequence is 12 residues long. The CDR3 DNA is TGCAGTGCTAGGGCGGCCAATCACGGCTACACCTTC. This gives the protein CSARAANHGYTF.

The V and J genes are TRBV18 and TRBJ2-7; D ambiguous. The germline V gene has CDR1 KGHSH and CDR2 LQKENI. Trimming removed 4 bases from V and 5 bases from J, with 18 bases in between. This CDR3 is built from 15 residues. CDR3 loop: CASSLLDRRGDEQYF. In DNA, the CDR3 is TGTGCCAGCTCACTACTCGACCGCCGTGGTGACGAGCAGTACTTC.

This clonotype turned up a few times. This chain joins TRBV12-5 and TRBJ2-7; D is perhaps TRBD1 (5 bases). Germline loops: CDR1 LGHNT, CDR2 FRNRAP. The CDR3 is made up of 16 amino acids. V lost 0 bases to trimming and J lost 2 bases, with 14 bases between them. The CDR3 nucleotides are TGTGCTAGTGGTTTGGTAGAACGTACGGACACCTACGAGCAGTACTTC. This gives the protein CASGLVERTDTYEQYF. The whole variable domain, remainder taken from reference TRBV12-5 and TRBJ2-7, is DARVTQTPRHKVTEMGQEVTMRCQPILGHNTVFWYRQTMMQGLELLAYFRNRAPLDDSGMPKDRFSAEMPDATLATLKIQPSEPRDSAVYFCASGLVERTDTYEQYFGPGTRLTVT.

This sequence joins TRBV7-2 and TRBJ2-1, with 8 bases identical to TRBD2. The V segment lost 5 bases and the J segment 12 bases; nucleotides outside the gene matches: 6. The germline V gene has CDR1 SGHTA and CDR2 FQGNSA. The CDR3 sequence is 12 residues long. The CDR3 region is CASSPIAGRQFF. The CDR3 DNA reads TGTGCCAGCAGCCCCATAGCGGGAAGGCAGTTCTTC.

For the CDR3, the DNA is TGCAGTGCTGGGGCGGATGGCTACACCTTC. Amino acids: CSAGADGYTF. This chain connects TRBV20-1 to TRBJ1-2; D perhaps matches TRBD1 (5 bases). Germline V gene sequence: CDR1 DFQATT, CDR2 SNEGSKA (reference sequence). The CDR3 sequence is 10 residues long. The V and J ends lost 5 bases and 6 bases respectively, with 7 bases between them.

This chain joins TRBV27 and TRBJ2-1; tentative D call: TRBD1 (5 bases). CDR3 size: 12 residues. V was trimmed by 6 bases and J by 6 bases, leaving 9 bases between them. The germline V gene has CDR1 MNHEY and CDR2 SMNVEV (reference sequence). The CDR3 region is CASRPQGNEQFF. CDR3 DNA: TGTGCCAGCAGACCGCAGGGCAATGAGCAGTTCTTC.

V is TRBV6-2 or TRBV6-3 and J is TRBJ1-2; D perhaps matches TRBD1 (5 bases). The V gene lost 6 bases and the J gene lost 6 bases, with 14 bases spanning the gap. CDR1 and CDR2 from the germline V gene are MNHEY and SVGEGT. This CDR3 is built from 13 residues. The CDR3 bases are TGTGCCAGCAGCCGCGCCAGGGCCGATGGCTACACCTTC. Protein sequence: CASSRARADGYTF.

A single count supports this clonotype. The chain employs TRBV4-3 and TRBJ2-3, with 7 bases that match TRBD2. Germline-derived CDR1 and CDR2 are LGHNA and YSLEER. Trimming removed 0 bases from V and 3 bases from J; junction bases left unmatched: 6. This CDR3 region has 16 residues. The CDR3 DNA sequence: TGCGCCAGCAGCCAAGAAATGGGGGAGGGAACAGATACGCAGTATTTT. Translating it yields CASSQEMGEGTDTQYF.